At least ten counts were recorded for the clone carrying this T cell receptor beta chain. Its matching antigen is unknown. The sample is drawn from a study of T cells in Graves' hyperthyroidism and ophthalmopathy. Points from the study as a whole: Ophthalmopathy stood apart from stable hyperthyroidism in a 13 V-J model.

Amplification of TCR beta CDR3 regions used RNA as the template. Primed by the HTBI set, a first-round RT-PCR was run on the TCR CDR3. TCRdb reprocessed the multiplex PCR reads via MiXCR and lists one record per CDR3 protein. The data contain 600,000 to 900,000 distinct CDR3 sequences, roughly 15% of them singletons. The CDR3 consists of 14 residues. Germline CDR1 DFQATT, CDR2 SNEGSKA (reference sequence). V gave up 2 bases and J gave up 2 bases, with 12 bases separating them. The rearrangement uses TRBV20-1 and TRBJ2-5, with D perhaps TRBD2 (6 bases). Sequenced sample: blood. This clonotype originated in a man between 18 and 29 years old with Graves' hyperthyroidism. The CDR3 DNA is TGCAGTGCTAGATCCCTAGCGAGGCAAGAGACCCAGTACTTC. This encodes CSARSLARQETQYF.